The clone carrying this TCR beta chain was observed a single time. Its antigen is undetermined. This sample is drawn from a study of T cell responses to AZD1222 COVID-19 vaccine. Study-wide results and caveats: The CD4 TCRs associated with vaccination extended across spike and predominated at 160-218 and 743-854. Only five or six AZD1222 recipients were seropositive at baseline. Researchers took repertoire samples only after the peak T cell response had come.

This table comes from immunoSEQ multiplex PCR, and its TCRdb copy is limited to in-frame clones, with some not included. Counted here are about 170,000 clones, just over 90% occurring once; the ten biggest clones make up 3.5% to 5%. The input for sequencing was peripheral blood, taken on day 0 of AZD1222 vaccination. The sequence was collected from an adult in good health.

The CDR3 DNA follows: TGTGCCAGCAGCTTGGATGGCGAGCAGTACTTC. As protein: CASSLDGEQYF. V and J are TRBV5-8 and TRBJ2-7; D ambiguous. Germline V CDR1 and CDR2: SGHTS, YDEGEE. CDR3 length: 11 residues. V was clipped by 0 bases and J by 6 bases, with 4 bases between them. The whole variable domain, remainder taken from reference TRBV5-8 and TRBJ2-7, is EAGVTQSPTHLIKTRGQQATLRCSPISGHTSVYWYQQALGLGLQFLLWYDEGEERNRGNFPPRFSGRQFPNYSSELNVNALELEDSALYLCASSLDGEQYFGPGTRLTVT.